These T cell receptor beta chains were read from a single sample in a study of shared clonotypes between healthy human individuals. The method was immunoSEQ multiplex PCR; TCRdb's version includes in-frame clones alone and lacks a portion of them. Of over 95,000 clones in the sample, around 66% were seen once. The material sequenced was memory CD8+ T cells sorted from blood. Receptors were obtained from a woman aged 30 to 39 in good health. Each CDR3 is given with its conserved first and last residue. A D gene is named only where the DNA matches it firmly. The size field is filled for only some rows; it gives once, few, many or a size class.

J | V | D | size | DNA | CDR3
TRBJ2-7 | TRBV28 | . | . | TGTGCCAGCAGTTTTACGGAGGGGGCGATCGAGCAGTACTTC | CASSFTEGAIEQYF
TRBJ2-3 | TRBV27 | . | . | TGTGCCAGCAGTCCTGGGACTAGCACAGATACGCAGTATTTT | CASSPGTSTDTQYF
TRBJ1-1 | TRBV19 | . | . | TGTGCCAGTAGTCCCCCGGGCAGAAGGGGCGCTGAAGCTTTCTTT | CASSPPGRRGAEAFF
TRBJ1-5 | TRBV30 | . | . | TGTGCCTGGAGTGAACAGGATTACGAGCCCCAGCATTTT | CAWSEQDYEPQHF
TRBJ1-2 | TRBV5-1 | . | once | TGCGCCAGCAGCACGGCCCACATGACAGCCTTC | CASSTAHMTAF
TRBJ1-4 | TRBV5-5 | TRBD1 | . | TGTGCCAGCAGCGCAGGACAGGGGATTCCAACTAATGAAAAACTGTTTTTT | CASSAGQGIPTNEKLFF
TRBJ2-3 | TRBV19 | TRBD2 | . | TGTGCCAGTAGTACCGGGACTAGCGGTCGGGATACGCAGTATTTT | CASSTGTSGRDTQYF
TRBJ1-5 | TRBV5-1 | . | . | TGCGCCAGCAGCTTGGCAGGGAATAGCAATCAGCCCCAGCATTTT | CASSLAGNSNQPQHF
TRBJ1-1 | TRBV14 | . | . | TGTGCCAGCAGCCAAGTGGGGTTTAGGGCTTTCTTT | CASSQVGFRAFF
TRBJ1-5 | TRBV18 | . | . | TGTGCCAGCTCGTCGCAGGCCCCCAATCAGCCCCAGCATTTT | CASSSQAPNQPQHF
TRBJ1-2 | TRBV28 | TRBD1 | once | TGTGCCAGCAGTGCTACCGGGACAGGGAACGGTGGCTACACCTTC | CASSATGTGNGGYTF
TRBJ2-6 | TRBV28 | . | . | TGTGCCAGCAGGAGGGGCGGGTTCTCTGGGGCCAACGTCCTGACTTTC | CASRRGGFSGANVLTF
TRBJ2-1 | TRBV5-4 | . | . | TGTGCCAGCAGCTTGTCTGCTAATGAGCAGTTCTTC | CASSLSANEQFF
TRBJ2-1 | TRBV27 | . | few | TGTGCCAGCAGTCCAGGACCAATTAATGAGCAGTTCTTC | CASSPGPINEQFF
TRBJ2-7 | TRBV20-1 | . | . | TGCAGTGCTAGCCCCTTCTACGAGCAGTACTTC | CSASPFYEQYF
TRBJ2-1 | TRBV28 | TRBD2 | . | TGTGCGAGCAGGCCTAGCGGAAACCCGGAGCAGTTCTTC | CASRPSGNPEQFF
TRBJ2-7 | TRBV28 | . | . | TGTGCCAGCAGTTACCCCCCGGACAGCTCCTACGAGCAGTACTTC | CASSYPPDSSYEQYF
TRBJ2-7 | TRBV7-7 | TRBD1 | . | TGTGCCAGCGGACCGGGACAGGGGCGCGAGCAGTACTTC | CASGPGQGREQYF
TRBJ2-1 | TRBV5-1 | . | . | TGCGCCAGCAGCTTGGACAGCGTTGGATACAATGAGCAGTTCTTC | CASSLDSVGYNEQFF
TRBJ2-1 | TRBV6-5 | . | . | TGTGCCAGCGCCTTCCAACCCTTGGCGTATGAGCAGTTCTTC | CASAFQPLAYEQFF
TRBJ2-3 | TRBV4-2 | . | . | TGTGCCAGCAGCCAAGTTGTCGCTAGCACAGATACGCAGTATTTT | CASSQVVASTDTQYF
TRBJ2-7 | TRBV13 | TRBD2 | . | TGTGCCAGCAGCCTTTGGTCTAGCGGTACCTACGAGCAGTACTTC | CASSLWSSGTYEQYF
TRBJ1-2 | TRBV5-1 | . | . | TGCGCCAGCAGCTTGGAGGGGGGAAGCTATGGCTACACCTTC | CASSLEGGSYGYTF
TRBJ2-7 | TRBV6-5 | . | . | TGTGCCAGCAGTTACCGGGAAGGAACCTACGAGCAGTACTTC | CASSYREGTYEQYF
TRBJ1-5 | TRBV19 | . | few | TGTGCCAGTAGTATAGTACAGATGAATCAGCCCCAGCATTTT | CASSIVQMNQPQHF
TRBJ2-5 | TRBV27 | . | . | TGTGCCAGCAGTTTATATCCAGGCTTAGGGGAGACCCAGTACTTC | CASSLYPGLGETQYF
TRBJ1-5 | TRBV2 | . | . | TGTGCCAGCAGTGAAGGACCCAATCAGCCCCAGCATTTT | CASSEGPNQPQHF
TRBJ2-1 | TRBV11-2 | TRBD2 | few | TGTGCCAGCAGCTTAGAATTCGGAGCGGGAGGCTCCTACAATGAGCAGTTCTTC | CASSLEFGAGGSYNEQFF
TRBJ2-2 | TRBV30 | . | few | TGTGCCTGGAGTGTTTTAGGTTCCGGGGAGCTGTTTTTT | CAWSVLGSGELFF
TRBJ1-5 | TRBV28 | . | . | TGTGCCAGCAGTACCTTAGGACAAGGAAACAATCAGCCCCAGCATTTT | CASSTLGQGNNQPQHF
TRBJ2-2 | TRBV6-5 | TRBD1 | . | TGTGCCAGCAGACAGGGGGGCGATGACACCGGGGAGCTGTTTTTT | CASRQGGDDTGELFF
TRBJ2-5 | TRBV11-2 | TRBD2 | . | TGTGCCAGCAGCTTAGTAACAGGCGTAGCGGGATCGAGGAAGACCCAGTACTTC | CASSLVTGVAGSRKTQYF
TRBJ1-5 | TRBV6-6 | . | once | TGTGCCAGCAGTTACTCGAGCAAGGATAGCAATCAGCCCCAGCATTTT | CASSYSSKDSNQPQHF
TRBJ2-7 | TRBV5-1 | . | . | TGCGCCAGCAGCTTGCGGCGGGGACCCCCTTCTTACGAGCAGTACTTC | CASSLRRGPPSYEQYF
TRBJ2-7 | TRBV28 | TRBD2 | few | TGTGCCAGCAGTTTGAGGACTAGCTCAAGACACTACGAGCAGTACTTC | CASSLRTSSRHYEQYF
TRBJ2-7 | TRBV5-6 | . | few | TGTGCCAGCAGCTGGAGTGGGGAGCAGTACTTC | CASSWSGEQYF
TRBJ1-1 | TRBV4-1 | TRBD1 | . | TGCGCCAGCAGCCTTACAGGGGGTGGGACCACTGAAGCTTTCTTT | CASSLTGGGTTEAFF
TRBJ1-3 | TRBV4-1 | TRBD1 | . | TGCGCCAGCAGCGAAAGGACAGGGAACGGGTACACCATATATTTT | CASSERTGNGYTIYF
TRBJ2-1 | TRBV13 | . | . | TGTGCCAGCAGCTTGGGGAATGAGCAGTTCTTC | CASSLGNEQFF
TRBJ2-3 | TRBV6-1 | . | . | TGTGCCAGCAGCCTACTGGCGCCAGATACGCAGTATTTT | CASSLLAPDTQYF
TRBJ2-7 | TRBV27 | . | . | TGTGCCAGCAGTCCGAACCGCAGCCAAGGGGATTTCAACGAGCAGTACTTC | CASSPNRSQGDFNEQYF
TRBJ2-3 | TRBV6-4 | TRBD2 | many | TGTGCCAGCAGTGACGCGGGGGGAACAGGCCCCGGTGATACGCAGTATTTT | CASSDAGGTGPGDTQYF
TRBJ2-1 | TRBV7-9 | TRBD2 | . | TGTGCCAGCAGCCCCCGGGGGGGTAGCTCCTACAATGAGCAGTTCTTC | CASSPRGGSSYNEQFF
TRBJ1-5 | TRBV6-4 | . | . | TGTGCCAGCAGTGAGGGCACCGGGGCAGGACAGCCCCAGCATTTT | CASSEGTGAGQPQHF
TRBJ1-2 | TRBV2 | . | once | TGTGCCAGCAGCGACCTTACAGGGAACTATGGCTACACCTTC | CASSDLTGNYGYTF